This TCR beta chain derives from a study of blood T cell repertoires in COVID-19 (TCRdb year 2020). Describing the broader study: Samples from collaborators originated in the United States, Italy and Spain and spanned both the acute and convalescent phases of COVID-19. The material from the prospective study consisted of cDNA or gDNA derived from T cells, B-cell-depleted T cells, or PBMCs. Subjects who had been exposed to COVID-19, were actively infected with it, or had recovered from it provided the deeply sampled blood TCRbeta repertoires that made up the dataset. A freely available public database, intended as a resource for researchers studying the immune response to SARS-CoV-2, is where the repertoires were released. Samples came from the ongoing ImmuneRACE study (first 160 participants) plus 1,254 subjects from 6 global collaborators. Nearly every sample came with metadata listing a de-identified subject ID, COVID-19 status, age in years and sex. HLA class I and class II types, where available, came from metadata supplied by the sample provider rather than from assay-based typing.

At one collaborating source in Seattle, patients were enrolled during active infection and were followed longitudinally through the course of disease. Whole blood was collected in K2EDTA tubes by collaborating institutions according to the institutions' own protocols. Collaborator samples were shipped for TCRbeta analysis as frozen whole blood, isolated PBMCs, or DNA extracted from either sample type. Broad study findings and their caveats: How much clinical and demographic metadata was included differed by source and by participant, and the metadata was provided uncurated.

On this clone itself: Its recognized antigen is unknown. There are no base qualities to consult, and no much larger clone falls within one base.

The immunoSEQ Assay, a bias-controlled multiplex PCR, was used to amplify TCRbeta CDR3 regions from genomic DNA. Turning to the authors' computational methods: The number of nucleated cells in each sample was estimated by amplification of reference gene primers within the assay. To quantify the absolute abundance of each unique TCRbeta CDR3 rearrangement, sequence reads were collapsed and filtered. For each sample, productive Simpson clonality was calculated as the square root of Simpson's diversity index over productive rearrangements. TCRdb re-hosts the immuneACCESS table, in-frame sequences only. Its copies lack some clones; in the studies checked, an unresolved V gene accounts for under half of them, and the cause for the rest is not known. That table supplies the V and J calls and clone size; D and trimming were determined from the DNA. For this sample there are around 280,000 clones; roughly 89% appear just once. The ten top clones hold roughly 11% of the sample.

The CDR3, from cysteine to phenylalanine, totals 14 residues. Only the CDR3 DNA stays, 42 bases, in frame from base 1. CDR1 SGHDN and CDR2 FVKESK were looked up in the germline V gene. V and J are truncated by 5 bases and 6 bases respectively, leaving an intervening sequence of 14 bases. The chain is made from TRBV14 and TRBJ2-1; TRBD2 is a possible D gene, resting on 5 matching bases. The specimen was peripheral blood. The origin of this receptor is a woman in her twenties or thirties with COVID-19, enrolled during active disease. The DNA reads as follows: TGTGCCAGCAGCTCACGACTATGGGTCAATGAGCAGTTCTTC. It translates as CASSSRLWVNEQFF.